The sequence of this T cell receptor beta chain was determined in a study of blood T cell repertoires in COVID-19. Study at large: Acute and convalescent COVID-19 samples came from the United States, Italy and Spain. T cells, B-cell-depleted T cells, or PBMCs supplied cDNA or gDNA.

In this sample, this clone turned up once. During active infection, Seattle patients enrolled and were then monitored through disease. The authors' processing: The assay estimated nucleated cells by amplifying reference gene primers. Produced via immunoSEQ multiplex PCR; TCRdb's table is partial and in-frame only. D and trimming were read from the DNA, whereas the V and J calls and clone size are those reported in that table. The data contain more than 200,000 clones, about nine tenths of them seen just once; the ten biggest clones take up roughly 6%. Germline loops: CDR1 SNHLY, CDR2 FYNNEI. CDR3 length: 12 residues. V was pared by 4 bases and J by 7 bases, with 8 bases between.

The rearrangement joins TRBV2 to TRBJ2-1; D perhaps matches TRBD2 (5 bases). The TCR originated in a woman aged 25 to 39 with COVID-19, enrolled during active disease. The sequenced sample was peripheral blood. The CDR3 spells CASSGLSNEQFF. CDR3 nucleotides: TGTGCCAGCAGTGGACTATCTAATGAGCAGTTCTTC.